Presented here are 32 T cell receptor beta chains from one specimen sequenced in a study of shared clonotypes between healthy human individuals. The protocol was immunoSEQ multiplex PCR, while the TCRdb copy is restricted to in-frame clones and leaves out a portion. Here the sample spans about a million clones, 70% to 85% being singletons. The sample consisted of memory CD4+ T cells from PBMCs. The sample's subset: CD45RA-negative fraction. These receptors all stem from a man aged 18 to 30 in good health. Some clones in this sample may be carry-over from other donors' samples.

This sequence joins TRBV27 and TRBJ2-7, with 8 bases fitting TRBD2. This CDR3 spans 14 amino acids. The V segment lost 5 bases and the J segment 2 bases; nucleotides outside the gene matches: 5. In germline, CDR1 is MNHEY, CDR2 SMNVEV (reference sequence). The DNA of the CDR3 is TGTGCCAGCAGTGTCGGGACTAGTACCTACGAGCAGTACTTC. Translating it yields CASSVGTSTYEQYF.

As to this clone: Other DNA sequences of this sample code for an identical CDR3. V usage is TRBV5-4 and J usage is TRBJ2-5; 7 bases map to TRBD2. The trim removed 0 bases at V and 2 bases at J, leaving 1 base unmatched. Germline assignment: CDR1 SGHNT and CDR2 YYREEE (reference sequence). This CDR3 has 14 amino acids. CDR3 DNA: TGTGCCAGCAGCTTGGGGGGGGGACAAGAGACCCAGTACTTC. Encoded protein: CASSLGGGQETQYF.

The V and J genes are TRBV4-1 and TRBJ2-3; maybe TRBD1 (6 bases). Trimming pared 0 bases from V and 10 bases from J, leaving 17 bases between. This CDR3 contains 15 residues. The germline V gene encodes CDR1 MGHRA and CDR2 YSYEKL. CDR3 DNA: TGCGCCAGCAGCCAAGATCGCAGTTCGGGACATCCGCAGTATTTT. Its protein is CASSQDRSSGHPQYF.

V gene TRBV7-9 combines with J gene TRBJ1-3; tentatively, D is TRBD1 (5 bases). The V gene lost 2 bases and the J gene lost 0 bases, with 8 bases spanning the gap. Germline CDR1 reads SEHNR; CDR2 reads FQNEAQ (reference sequence). The CDR3 sequence is 15 residues long. Here the CDR3 DNA reads TGTGCCAGCAGCTTATCAGGGCCCTCTGGAAACACCATATATTTT. It is translated as CASSLSGPSGNTIYF.

The J gene is TRBJ2-1, the V gene TRBV27; possible D gene TRBD2, 7 bases. Per germline, CDR1 MNHEY and CDR2 SMNVEV (reference sequence). Trimming removed 5 bases at V and 9 bases at J, with 23 bases between. This CDR3 region has 16 residues. The CDR3 sequence is CASSPLGGGRFSEQFF. The DNA for the CDR3 is TGTGCCAGCAGTCCACTTGGGGGCGGGAGATTTAGTGAGCAGTTCTTC.

This clone has just a few counts. The V and J genes are TRBV4-2 and TRBJ2-5; a weak D match, TRBD1 (6 bases). The V gene lost 3 bases and the J gene lost 0 bases, with 17 bases spanning the gap. Germline V gene data show CDR1 as LGHNA and CDR2 as YNFKEQ. This CDR3 is built from 17 residues. CDR3 region: CASSHPTGNKYQETQYF. CDR3 coding DNA: TGTGCCAGCAGCCATCCCACAGGGAATAAGTACCAAGAGACCCAGTACTTC.

The rearrangement links TRBV5-4 to TRBJ2-7, with a weak D call TRBD1 (6 bases). Germline V gene data show CDR1 as SGHNT and CDR2 as YYREEE (reference sequence). This CDR3 comprises 14 residues. Between the trimmed V and J ends, which lost 3 bases and 5 bases, there was a span of 15 bases. CDR3 DNA sequence: TGTGCCAGCAGCTGGCACAGGGACGACGACGAGCAGTACTTC. Translation: CASSWHRDDDEQYF.

The chain recombines TRBV9 with TRBJ2-7; the D gene is possibly TRBD2 (6 bases). Between the trimmed V and J ends, which lost 0 bases and 2 bases, there was a span of 9 bases. The CDR3 covers 14 residues. Germline CDR1 and CDR2: SGDLS and YYNGEE. CDR3 DNA: TGTGCCAGCAGCGTAGGGCCGGGGGCCTACGAGCAGTACTTC. Protein: CASSVGPGAYEQYF.

The rearrangement links TRBV5-5 to TRBJ1-3; no definite D call. The CDR3 extends over 16 amino acids. The germline V gene has CDR1 SGHKS and CDR2 YYEKEE (reference sequence). V lost 0 bases, J lost 4 bases, and 14 bases lay in between. DNA for the CDR3: TGTGCCAGCAGCTTGGGAACCTTGGGAAGCGGAAACACCATATATTTT. This codes for CASSLGTLGSGNTIYF.

This clone was recorded a few times. The chain uses TRBV9 and TRBJ2-5; D may correspond to TRBD1 or TRBD2 (5 bases each). The germline gives CDR1 SGDLS, CDR2 YYNGEE. The CDR3 has 15 amino acids. Trimming shortened V by 0 bases and J by 4 bases, and 13 bases separated the two germline ends. CDR3 residues: CASSVEGQGVETQYF. The CDR3 nucleotides are TGTGCCAGCAGCGTAGAAGGGCAGGGAGTAGAGACCCAGTACTTC.

A remark on this clone: This specimen includes other DNA sequences encoding the same CDR3. This chain joins TRBV18 and TRBJ1-5; D remains unclear. CDR3 size: 12 residues. CDR1 is KGHSH and CDR2 is LQKENI in the germline V gene. V was shortened by 0 bases and J by 5 bases, with 2 bases between the two germline ends. The CDR3 DNA follows: TGTGCCAGCTCACCACCGGATCAGCCCCAGCATTTT. It encodes CASSPPDQPQHF. The whole variable domain, filled in from reference TRBV18 and TRBJ1-5, reads NAGVMQNPRHLVRRRGQEARLRCSPMKGHSHVYWYRQLPEEGLKFMVYLQKENIIDESGMPKERFSAEFPKEGPSILRIQQVVRGDSAAYFCASSPPDQPQHFGDGTRLSIL.

This chain connects TRBV18 to TRBJ2-5, with 7 bases fitting TRBD1. The end of the DNA is better explained by TRBJ2-7, so the J call may be wrong. This CDR3 comprises 16 residues. CDR1 is KGHSH and CDR2 is LQKENI in the germline V gene. As DNA, the CDR3 is TGTGCCAGCTCGCTACGCCCCGACAGGGAAACCTACGAGCAGTACTTC. It codes for CASSLRPDRETYEQYF.

The gene calls are TRBV30 and TRBJ2-7, with TRBD2 identical over 7 bases. The CDR3 is made up of 15 amino acids. V lost 4 bases, J lost 0 bases, and 9 bases stayed unmatched. Germline assignment: CDR1 GTSNPN and CDR2 SVGIG (reference sequence). In DNA form, the CDR3 reads TGTGCCTGGACCCCCGGGGGGACGGCCTCCTACGAGCAGTACTTC. Its translation is CAWTPGGTASYEQYF.

The chain couples TRBV15 to TRBJ2-5, with 9 bases that match TRBD1. The V and J ends lost 5 bases and 5 bases, in that order; junction bases with no gene match: 9. Germline values: CDR1 LNHNV, CDR2 YYDKDF (reference sequence). The CDR3 runs 15 residues. In nucleotides, the CDR3 is TGTGCCACCAGCGGCAGACAGGGGGATTGGGAGACCCAGTACTTC. This gives the protein CATSGRQGDWETQYF.

This chain joins TRBV2 and TRBJ2-1, with D possibly matching TRBD1 (6 bases). CDR3 length equals 13 residues. CDR1 and CDR2 from the germline V gene are SNHLY and FYNNEI. The V end lost 7 bases, the J end lost 8 bases, and 15 bases lay between the germline ends. The CDR3 here is CASKTTAGDEQFF. The CDR3 region has the DNA TGTGCCAGCAAGACAACGGCAGGGGATGAGCAGTTCTTC.

The chain couples TRBV5-4 to TRBJ1-1; perhaps TRBD1 as D (5 bases). Trimming took off 4 bases at V and 1 base at J, with 11 bases between the two ends. CDR1 SGHNT and CDR2 YYREEE come from the germline V gene (reference sequence). The CDR3 has 14 residues. As DNA, the CDR3 is TGTGCCAGCAGCCCAGACAGACGGAACACTGAAGCTTTCTTT. Translated: CASSPDRRNTEAFF.

This chain uses TRBV9 with TRBJ1-1, with D possibly TRBD1 on 6 matching bases. This CDR3 is 12 amino acids long. V was trimmed by 4 bases and J by 11 bases, leaving 15 bases between them. Per germline, CDR1 SGDLS and CDR2 YYNGEE. CDR3 in DNA: TGTGCCAGCAGCTCATCGGGGGGCAGGGCTTTCTTT. Protein: CASSSSGGRAFF.

This chain connects TRBV7-3 to TRBJ2-7; TRBD2 might be the D (6 bases). CDR1 is SGHTA and CDR2 is FQGTGA in the germline V gene. V was clipped by 4 bases and J by 4 bases, with 11 bases between them. This CDR3 spans 13 amino acids. In DNA form, the CDR3 reads TGTGCCAGCAGCTCCCGACGGGAGTACGAGCAGTACTTC. Translating gives CASSSRREYEQYF.

V and J are TRBV6-6 and TRBJ1-2; TRBD1 matches 8 bases. V dropped 6 bases and J dropped 3; count of bases not matched to a gene: 3. Germline loops: CDR1 MNHNY, CDR2 SVGAGI (reference sequence). CDR3 size: 13 residues. The CDR3 loop reads CASSPGQDYGYTF. The CDR3 DNA reads TGTGCCAGCAGCCCGGGACAGGACTATGGCTACACCTTC.

V usage is TRBV5-1 and J usage is TRBJ2-7, with D perhaps given as TRBD1 or TRBD2 (5 bases each). Germline values: CDR1 SGHRS, CDR2 YFSETQ. V was cut by 1 base and J by 0 bases, with 11 bases left in between. CDR3 length: 15 amino acids. The CDR3 sequence is CASSLPGADSYEQYF. In DNA, the CDR3 is TGCGCCAGCAGCTTGCCCGGGGCTGACTCCTACGAGCAGTACTTC.

The CDR3 DNA follows: TGTGCCATCAGTGGGGTAAGGACAGGGGGGAGCAATGAGCAGTTCTTC. It specifies CAISGVRTGGSNEQFF. The V gene is TRBV10-3, the J gene TRBJ2-1; 10 nucleotides align to TRBD1. V lost 4 bases and J lost 6; bases outside the gene matches: 9. Germline-derived CDR1 and CDR2 are ENHRY and SYGVKD. CDR3 length: 16 amino acids.

The chain carries TRBV5-1 and TRBJ1-1, with a tentative D call TRBD1 (5 bases). V was cut by 3 bases and J by 0 bases, with 12 bases left in between. Germline loops: CDR1 SGHRS, CDR2 YFSETQ. CDR3 length: 15 amino acids. The CDR3 is CASSYGTNMNTEAFF. CDR3 DNA: TGCGCCAGCAGCTACGGGACCAACATGAACACTGAAGCTTTCTTT.

The J gene is TRBJ2-3, the V gene TRBV29-1; a possible D gene is TRBD1 (5 bases). The CDR3 runs to 12 residues. CDR1 SQVTM and CDR2 ANQGSEA come from the germline V gene. Trimming removed 3 bases from V and 14 bases from J, with 18 bases in between. CDR3 residues: CSVEVGTGGSYF. The DNA of the CDR3 is TGCAGCGTTGAGGTAGGAACAGGCGGTTCGTATTTT.

The V gene is TRBV10-2, the J gene TRBJ2-2; D is perhaps TRBD2 (6 bases). CDR1 and CDR2 (germline): WSHSY, SAAADI. The length of the CDR3 is 15 residues. Trimming cost V 4 bases and J 4 bases, with 13 bases left between them. CDR3 sequence: CASSVGGGPTGELFF. The CDR3 DNA reads TGCGCCAGCAGTGTCGGGGGAGGCCCCACCGGGGAGCTGTTTTTT.

The rearrangement uses TRBV6-1 and TRBJ2-7; D gene ambiguous. Trimming took off 8 bases at V and 4 bases at J, with 12 bases between the two ends. The germline V gene encodes CDR1 MNHNS and CDR2 SASEGT. This CDR3 comprises 12 residues. The CDR3 protein is CASGYSGYEQYF. DNA of the CDR3: TGTGCCAGCGGGTACAGTGGGTACGAGCAGTACTTC.

The table lists this clone with a few counts. The chain employs TRBV7-8 and TRBJ2-1; 11 nucleotides align to TRBD2. The V and J ends lost 5 bases and 8 bases, in that order; junction bases with no gene match: 8. This CDR3 region has 15 residues. The germline gives CDR1 SGHVS, CDR2 FQNEAQ. The CDR3 nucleotides read TGTGCCAGCAGCGCTGGACTAGCGGGTGTCGATGAGCAGTTCTTC. Translated, it gives CASSAGLAGVDEQFF.

The gene calls are TRBV2 and TRBJ2-3; 7 nucleotides match TRBD2. CDR1 SNHLY and CDR2 FYNNEI come from the germline V gene. V was clipped by 4 bases and J by 4 bases; unmatched bases: 11. The CDR3 runs to 16 residues. The CDR3 DNA follows: TGTGCCAGCAGTGGGGGGAGCGGGACTGGTCCAGATACGCAGTATTTT. Amino acid sequence: CASSGGSGTGPDTQYF.

The chain combines TRBV11-2 with TRBJ2-2; D remains ambiguous. The CDR3 loop spans 14 amino acids. The germline gives CDR1 SGHAT, CDR2 FQNNGV. V gave up 5 bases and J gave up 3 bases, with 10 bases separating them. The CDR3 DNA sequence: TGTGCCAGCAGCCCCCAAAGGGACACCGGGGAGCTGTTTTTT. Protein sequence: CASSPQRDTGELFF.

The table lists this clone with a count of one. The gene calls are TRBV18 and TRBJ2-7; TRBD1 is a possible D gene (5 bases). The V and J ends lost 2 bases and 5 bases respectively, with 13 bases between them. The CDR3 contains 14 residues. Germline V gene lookup returns CDR1 KGHSH and CDR2 LQKENI. This chain's CDR3 is CASSPDRQTNEQYF. The CDR3 coding sequence is TGTGCCAGCTCACCAGATCGACAGACGAACGAGCAGTACTTC.

The J gene is TRBJ2-3, the V gene TRBV18; tentative D call: TRBD1 (6 bases). The germline V and J ends were trimmed by 6 bases and 6 bases, with 19 bases remaining between them. The CDR3 contains 15 residues. The germline CDR1 and CDR2 sequences are KGHSH and LQKENI. The CDR3 reads CASSLQGFGQDTQYF. CDR3 bases: TGTGCCAGCTCCCTCCAGGGGTTTGGGCAGGATACGCAGTATTTT.

The gene calls are TRBV28 and TRBJ2-3; D remains unclear. V lost 8 bases, J lost 4 bases, and 10 bases lay in between. The V gene's germline CDR1 is MDHEN and CDR2 SYDVKM. CDR3 length: 12 residues. CDR3 in DNA: TGTGCCAGCCACTCCTGGGCAGATACGCAGTATTTT. Its protein is CASHSWADTQYF.

To note about this clone: Additional DNA sequences in this sample encode the identical CDR3. This chain connects TRBV5-1 to TRBJ2-7; TRBD1 or TRBD2 may be the D gene (5 bases each). The CDR3 runs 14 residues. V shed 0 bases and J shed 3 bases, with 10 bases lying between them. Germline CDR1 is SGHRS and CDR2 is YFSETQ. The CDR3 nucleotides read TGCGCCAGCAGCTTGGGGGGCGCGGGCTACGAGCAGTACTTC. Protein product: CASSLGGAGYEQYF. The full variable domain, with the rest looked up from reference TRBV5-1 and TRBJ2-7, is KAGVTQTPRYLIKTRGQQVTLSCSPISGHRSVSWYQQTPGQGLQFLFEYFSETQRNKGNFPGRFSGRQFSNSRSEMNVSTLELGDSALYLCASSLGGAGYEQYFGPGTRLTVT.